Below are 8 T cell receptor beta chains sequenced from a single sample in a study of metastatic and nonmetastatic thyroid tumors. MiXCR reprocessed the PCR reads for TCRdb. The data hold about 41,000 clones, with roughly a quarter observed a single time. Thyroid surgery had not been preceded by any treatment in any patient. The sample comprised tumor tissue. These receptors all come from a female donor with papillary thyroid cancer or a benign thyroid nodule (not recorded which). Some clones in this sample may be carry-over from other donors' samples.

There are many counts of this clone. The J gene is TRBJ2-2, the V gene TRBV24-1, with D unclear. Deletions cut 1 base from V and 7 bases from J, with 9 bases between. The germline V gene has CDR1 KGHDR and CDR2 SFDVKD. The CDR3 length is 14 residues. The CDR3 nucleotides read TGTGCCACCAGTGATTTAAGCGATAGCGGGGAGCTGTTTTTT. Protein product: CATSDLSDSGELFF.

This chain joins TRBV20-1 and TRBJ1-4, with D unclear. Germline CDR1 and CDR2: DFQATT and SNEGSKA (reference sequence). The CDR3 length is 17 residues. With 6 bases removed from V and 1 base from J, the gap between germline ends came to 21 bases. CDR3 nucleotides: TGCAGTGCACGAACCACCCTCAAGCCGGGAACTAATGAAAAACTGTTTTTT. Translation gives CSARTTLKPGTNEKLFF.

This clone appeared a few times. This sequence joins TRBV20-1 and TRBJ2-5, with 9 bases that match TRBD2. Per the germline V gene, CDR1 is DFQATT and CDR2 is SNEGSKA (reference sequence). CDR3 length: 16 residues. V dropped 2 bases and J dropped 5; count of bases not matched to a gene: 12. The CDR3 coding sequence is TGCAGTGCTAGAAAGGATGTTAGCGGGAGTGGGGAGACCCAGTACTTC. It encodes CSARKDVSGSGETQYF.

The chain is built from TRBV5-6 and TRBJ2-3; 10 bases fit TRBD2. The CDR3 covers 15 residues. Trimming at V came to 4 bases and at J to 6 bases, leaving 8 bases not matched to a gene. Per germline, CDR1 SGHDT and CDR2 YYEEEE. As DNA, the CDR3 is TGTGCCAGCAGCCCTGGACTAGCGGACCTCGATACGCAGTATTTT. It translates to CASSPGLADLDTQYF.

This clone was seen more than once but under ten times. This chain connects TRBV20-1 to TRBJ2-7, with D possibly being TRBD2 (6 bases). The CDR3 has 13 amino acids. V was cut by 6 bases and J by 2 bases, with 14 bases left in between. Per the germline V gene, CDR1 is DFQATT and CDR2 is SNEGSKA (reference sequence). CDR3 protein: CSALMAGTYEQYF. As DNA, the CDR3 is TGCAGTGCATTGATGGCGGGAACCTACGAGCAGTACTTC.

This clone is labeled as medium-sized. The J gene is TRBJ2-7, the V gene TRBV19; the D gene is possibly TRBD2 (5 bases). V was cut by 2 bases and J by 4 bases, with 9 bases left in between. The CDR3 length is 13 residues. CDR1 LNHDA and CDR2 SQIVND come from the germline V gene (reference sequence). CDR3 nucleotides: TGTGCCAGTAGTATAAGCCCGGGGTACGAGCAGTACTTC. This sequence encodes CASSISPGYEQYF.

This clone was counted at least ten times. The chain uses TRBV10-3 and TRBJ1-4, with 7 bases aligning to TRBD1. The V gene end was trimmed by 6 bases and the J gene end by 3 bases; junction bases not matched to a gene: 7. The germline CDR1 and CDR2 sequences are ENHRY and SYGVKD. The CDR3 length is 15 residues. CDR3 region: CAISERQGANEKLFF. The CDR3 DNA reads as TGTGCCATCAGCGAGAGACAGGGCGCTAATGAAAAACTGTTTTTT.

This chain uses TRBV11-2 with TRBJ2-7, with D possibly TRBD2 on 6 matching bases. The CDR3 contains 16 residues. Germline V gene lookup returns CDR1 SGHAT and CDR2 FQNNGV. The ends were cut back, 0 bases at V and 2 bases at J, with 14 bases in the middle. CDR3 region: CASSLDRGAWTYEQYF. The CDR3 DNA reads TGTGCCAGCAGCTTAGATCGCGGGGCATGGACCTACGAGCAGTACTTC.